Each of the 27 T cell receptor beta chains below was sequenced from the same sample in a study of blood T cell repertoires in COVID-19. Here immunoSEQ multiplex PCR was the method, and the copy in TCRdb shows in-frame clones only, minus some. This sample yields 170,000 or so clones, of which more than 90% are seen a single time; approximately 0.5% belongs to the top ten. Source material: peripheral blood. These TCRs come from a man over 45 with acute or convalescent COVID-19.

The V gene is TRBV20-1, the J gene TRBJ1-2, with 10 bases aligning to TRBD1. Germline V gives CDR1 DFQATT, CDR2 SNEGSKA (reference sequence). The CDR3 consists of 15 residues. The ends lost 3 bases at V and 8 bases at J; junction bases unmatched: 12. This CDR3 is CSASTPGQGKEGYTF. The CDR3 DNA reads as TGCAGTGCTAGTACTCCGGGACAGGGGAAAGAAGGCTACACCTTC.

This clone has just one count. The chain couples TRBV6-5 to TRBJ2-7; the match to TRBD1 covers 8 bases. The V segment lost 0 bases and the J segment 0 bases; nucleotides outside the gene matches: 1. This CDR3 has 15 amino acids. Per the germline V gene, CDR1 is MNHEY and CDR2 is SVGAGI. CDR3 sequence: CASSYSDRASYEQYF. The CDR3 nucleotides read TGTGCCAGCAGTTACTCGGACAGGGCCTCCTACGAGCAGTACTTC.

The rearrangement uses TRBV28 and TRBJ1-1; tentative D call: TRBD1 (5 bases). V lost 2 bases to trimming and J lost 0 bases, with 13 bases between them. The CDR3 consists of 16 residues. Germline CDR1 is MDHEN and CDR2 is SYDVKM. The DNA for the CDR3 is TGTGCCAGCAGTTTAGGGGGGTACCCATTGAACACTGAAGCTTTCTTT. Its translation is CASSLGGYPLNTEAFF.

The chain has TRBV11-2 and TRBJ1-1, with D possibly being TRBD1 (6 bases). CDR3 size: 14 residues. Germline CDR1 is SGHAT and CDR2 is FQNNGV. V was shortened by 5 bases and J by 1 base, with 11 bases between the two germline ends. The CDR3 loop reads CASSPGHSNTEAFF. In nucleotides, the CDR3 is TGTGCCAGCAGCCCGGGACACTCGAACACTGAAGCTTTCTTT.

The DNA of the CDR3 is TGTGCCAGCAGCGCGGGCCATGGGCGGGGGGGAACCTACAATGAGCAGTTCTTC. It encodes CASSAGHGRGGTYNEQFF. The V and J genes are TRBV9 and TRBJ2-1, with 9 bases aligning to TRBD2. The J segment lost 2 bases and the V segment lost 3 bases, leaving 12 bases of the junction unmatched. The CDR3 contains 18 residues. Germline lookup yields CDR1 SGDLS and CDR2 YYNGEE.

The chain combines TRBV7-9 with TRBJ2-1, with 9 bases identical to TRBD2. Germline CDR1 and CDR2: SEHNR and FQNEAQ (reference sequence). V dropped 0 bases and J dropped 7; count of bases not matched to a gene: 4. The CDR3 extends over 15 amino acids. The CDR3 bases are TGTGCCAGCAGCTTAGCAGCGGGAGGTCGTAATGAGCAGTTCTTC. Translating gives CASSLAAGGRNEQFF.

This clone was seen a single time. The chain carries TRBV5-4 and TRBJ2-2; TRBD1 is a possible D gene (6 bases). The germline V and J ends were trimmed by 4 bases and 6 bases, with 19 bases remaining between them. The CDR3 length is 16 residues. The germline V gene encodes CDR1 SGHNT and CDR2 YYREEE (reference sequence). The CDR3 coding sequence is TGTGCCAGCAGCGCGGGCTCAGGGGCAGGGGCCGGGGAGCTGTTTTTT. The encoded protein is CASSAGSGAGAGELFF.

The rearrangement uses TRBV19 and TRBJ1-2; D perhaps matches TRBD1 (6 bases). The CDR3 loop spans 13 amino acids. The germline V gene encodes CDR1 LNHDA and CDR2 SQIVND (reference sequence). Trimming removed 8 bases from V and 3 bases from J, with 13 bases in between. CDR3 coding DNA: TGTGCCAGTGCCCTACCAGGGGACTATGGCTACACCTTC. It encodes CASALPGDYGYTF.

The genes are TRBV7-9 and TRBJ1-4; 8 nucleotides agree with TRBD1. V lost 5 bases, J lost 0 bases, and 11 bases stayed unmatched. The CDR3 totals 18 residues. Germline-derived CDR1 and CDR2 are SEHNR and FQNEAQ (reference sequence). The CDR3 protein is CASSRHGGQGTTNEKLFF. CDR3 bases: TGTGCCAGCAGCCGACATGGCGGACAGGGAACAACTAATGAAAAACTGTTTTTT.

The chain carries TRBV7-9 and TRBJ2-1, with D perhaps matching TRBD2 (6 bases). Germline V gene lookup returns CDR1 SEHNR and CDR2 FQNEAQ (reference sequence). The CDR3 spans 15 residues. V lost 5 bases to trimming and J lost 0 bases, with 11 bases between them. Here the CDR3 reads CASSKPGVSYNEQFF. The CDR3 DNA is TGTGCCAGCAGCAAACCGGGAGTCTCCTACAATGAGCAGTTCTTC.

V is TRBV28 and J is TRBJ2-7, with 10 nucleotides matching TRBD1. CDR1 is MDHEN, CDR2 SYDVKM, per germline. CDR3 size: 16 residues. The trim removed 3 bases at V and 5 bases at J, leaving 10 bases unmatched. The CDR3 reads CASSLPGTGDINEQYF. As DNA, the CDR3 is TGTGCCAGCAGTTTGCCTGGGACAGGGGATATTAACGAGCAGTACTTC.

V usage is TRBV9 and J usage is TRBJ2-6, with D hard to call. The CDR3 has 15 amino acids. Between the trimmed V and J ends, which lost 0 bases and 0 bases, there was a span of 4 bases. CDR1 is SGDLS and CDR2 is YYNGEE in the germline V gene. The chain's CDR3 is CASSVGVSGANVLTF. In DNA, the CDR3 is TGTGCCAGCAGCGTAGGCGTCTCTGGGGCCAACGTCCTGACTTTC.

The gene calls are TRBV6-2 or TRBV6-3 and TRBJ1-5; D not resolved. Germline CDR1 MNHEY, CDR2 SVGEGT. The V and J ends lost 5 bases and 4 bases respectively, with 15 bases between them. This CDR3 has 15 amino acids. CDR3 bases: TGTGCCAGCAGTACCCACCCCGAGTTGAATCAGCCCCAGCATTTT. Translated, it gives CASSTHPELNQPQHF.

The rearrangement uses TRBV4-1 and TRBJ2-5; unclear D gene. V lost 6 bases to trimming and J lost 4 bases, with 12 bases between them. The CDR3 covers 13 residues. CDR1 is MGHRA, CDR2 YSYEKL, per germline. CDR3 coding DNA: TGCGCCAGCAGTAGTCGGCGCGGAGAGACCCAGTACTTC. Amino acids: CASSSRRGETQYF.

The chain combines TRBV7-3 with TRBJ1-1, with TRBD1 as a possible D gene (5 bases). CDR1 is SGHTA, CDR2 FQGTGA, per germline. Between the trimmed V and J ends, which lost 5 bases and 1 base, there was a span of 14 bases. The CDR3 runs 15 residues. The CDR3 DNA follows: TGTGCCAGCAGCGAAAGGCAGGGCTCGAACACTGAAGCTTTCTTT. Translation: CASSERQGSNTEAFF. The full variable domain, completed using reference TRBV7-3 and TRBJ1-1, is GAGVSQTPSNKVTEKGKYVELRCDPISGHTALYWYRQSLGQGPEFLIYFQGTGAADDSGLPNDRFFAVRPEGSVSTLKIQRTERGDSAVYLCASSERQGSNTEAFFGQGTRLTVV.

This sequence joins TRBV5-5 and TRBJ1-5, with 7 bases that match TRBD1. This CDR3 has 14 residues. The germline V gene encodes CDR1 SGHKS and CDR2 YYEKEE (reference sequence). V lost 4 bases and J lost 5; bases outside the gene matches: 6. This CDR3 is CASSPRGKDQPQHF. The DNA for the CDR3 is TGTGCCAGCAGCCCCAGGGGGAAGGATCAGCCCCAGCATTTT.

This sequence joins TRBV28 and TRBJ1-5; no clear D gene. Trimming removed 6 bases from V and 4 bases from J, with 7 bases in between. Germline V gives CDR1 MDHEN, CDR2 SYDVKM. The CDR3 is made up of 12 amino acids. The CDR3 nucleotides read TGTGCCAGCAGAGCGTGGAATCAGCCCCAGCATTTT. This encodes CASRAWNQPQHF. Full variable domain (rest looked up from reference TRBV28 and TRBJ1-5): DVKVTQSSRYLVKRTGEKVFLECVQDMDHENMFWYRQDPGLGLRLIYFSYDVKMKEKGDIPEGYSVSREKKERFSLILESASTNQTSMYLCASRAWNQPQHFGDGTRLSIL.

For the CDR3, the DNA is TGTGCCAGTAGTAGCGGACTAGCGGGGGCTAGCACAGATACGCAGTATTTT. Encoded protein: CASSSGLAGASTDTQYF. This chain uses TRBV19 with TRBJ2-3, with TRBD2 matching over 13 bases. Germline CDR1 LNHDA, CDR2 SQIVND (reference sequence). With V trimmed by 4 bases and J by 0 bases, 4 bases remained unmatched. The CDR3 is made up of 17 amino acids.

The gene calls are TRBV9 and TRBJ1-5; the match to TRBD1 covers 8 bases. Trimming cost V 3 bases and J 1 base; bases outside gene matches: 9. The CDR3 sequence is 17 residues long. CDR1 is SGDLS, CDR2 YYNGEE, per germline. In DNA form, the CDR3 reads TGTGCCAGCAGCGCCGGGACAGGACCTTTAAGCAATCAGCCCCAGCATTTT. Amino acid sequence: CASSAGTGPLSNQPQHF. The full variable domain, completed using reference TRBV9 and TRBJ1-5, is DSGVTQTPKHLITATGQRVTLRCSPRSGDLSVYWYQQSLDQGLQFLIQYYNGEERAKGNILERFSAQQFPDLHSELNLSSLELGDSALYFCASSAGTGPLSNQPQHFGDGTRLSIL.

This chain uses TRBV28 with TRBJ1-1; 7 bases fit TRBD1. CDR3 length: 15 amino acids. Germline V gives CDR1 MDHEN, CDR2 SYDVKM. Trimming cost V 3 bases and J 0 bases; bases outside gene matches: 4. CDR3 DNA sequence: TGTGCCAGCAGTTTCGGGACAGCCATGAACACTGAAGCTTTCTTT. It codes for CASSFGTAMNTEAFF.

The chain links TRBV19 to TRBJ2-1; the match to TRBD1 covers 7 bases. The junction had 0 bases not matched to a gene; V was cut back by 6 bases and J by 4 bases. This CDR3 comprises 12 residues. Germline V gives CDR1 LNHDA, CDR2 SQIVND (reference sequence). DNA for the CDR3: TGTGCCAGTAGACAGGGGTACAATGAGCAGTTCTTC. Protein: CASRQGYNEQFF.

The chain is built from TRBV7-2 and TRBJ1-1; D might be TRBD1 (5 bases). Germline CDR1 reads SGHTA; CDR2 reads FQGNSA. With 4 bases removed from V and 1 base from J, the gap between germline ends came to 10 bases. The CDR3 extends over 14 amino acids. CDR3 amino acids: CASSYFGGNTEAFF. The CDR3 nucleotides read TGTGCCAGCAGCTACTTCGGGGGGAACACTGAAGCTTTCTTT.

V gene TRBV5-4 combines with J gene TRBJ1-2; D call uncertain. This CDR3 has 14 residues. V was pared by 2 bases and J by 3 bases, with 11 bases between. CDR1 SGHNT and CDR2 YYREEE come from the germline V gene (reference sequence). CDR3 in amino acids: CASSFFTGDYGYTF. The CDR3 bases are TGTGCCAGCAGCTTTTTTACGGGAGACTATGGCTACACCTTC.

V gene TRBV5-1 combines with J gene TRBJ1-4, with TRBD1 matching over 12 bases. Germline V CDR1 and CDR2: SGHRS, YFSETQ. V trimming: 5 bases; J trimming: 8 bases; junction bases outside the gene matches: 10. The CDR3 is 16 amino acids. The DNA for the CDR3 is TGCGCCAGCAGTCAATGGTCGGGACAGGGGGCCGAAAAACTGTTTTTT. The encoded protein is CASSQWSGQGAEKLFF.

The chain uses TRBV15 and TRBJ1-5, with 9 bases identical to TRBD1. Per germline, CDR1 LNHNV and CDR2 YYDKDF (reference sequence). Trimming at V came to 5 bases and at J to 0 bases, leaving 11 bases not matched to a gene. The CDR3 consists of 18 residues. CDR3 region: CATSRVGTGIYSNQPQHF. The CDR3 DNA sequence: TGTGCCACCAGCCGGGTGGGGACAGGGATTTATAGCAATCAGCCCCAGCATTTT.

This chain joins TRBV6-2 or TRBV6-3 and TRBJ2-1, with D uncertain. V dropped 2 bases and J dropped 3 bases, with 8 bases sitting between them. CDR3 size: 14 residues. Germline V gives CDR1 MNHEY, CDR2 SVGEGT. DNA of the CDR3: TGTGCCAGCAGTTACACCCACGGCTACAATGAGCAGTTCTTC. It translates to CASSYTHGYNEQFF.

The chain uses TRBV14 and TRBJ1-6; TRBD1 might be the D (5 bases). The V gene's germline CDR1 is SGHDN and CDR2 FVKESK. The V end was cut by 1 base, the J end by 7 bases, with 8 bases between. The CDR3 loop spans 14 amino acids. DNA for the CDR3: TGTGCCAGCAGCCAAGTGGGGGGGAATTCACCCCTCCACTTT. Its translation is CASSQVGGNSPLHF.